This is a list of T cell receptor beta chains from one sample in a study of metastatic and nonmetastatic thyroid tumors. Through MiXCR, TCRdb re-clonotyped the PCR reads. Of 40,000 or so clones in the sample, roughly 18% are singletons; the top ten hold around 19%. Sequenced material: blood. The receptors here all came from a female donor with papillary thyroid cancer or a benign thyroid nodule (not recorded which). Some clones in this sample may be carry-over from other donors' samples. Each CDR3 is given with its conserved first and last residue. D genes are given only for firm matches. Some rows mark clone size as missing; the rest say once, few, many or name a class of expanded clone.

CDR3 protein: CASSKGQGANTGELFF
CDR3 DNA: TGCGCCAGCAGCAAGGGACAGGGAGCGAACACCGGGGAGCTGTTTTTT
V gene: TRBV4-1
clone size: many
CDR3 length: 16
D gene: TRBD1
J gene: TRBJ2-2

CDR3 protein: CASRLKGTSGRAYEQYF
CDR3 DNA: TGTGCCAGCAGGCTTAAGGGGACTAGCGGGAGGGCCTACGAGCAGTACTTC
V gene: TRBV27
clone size: few
CDR3 length: 17
D gene: TRBD2
J gene: TRBJ2-7

CDR3 protein: CASQREGYYGYTF
CDR3 DNA: TGTGCCAGCCAACGGGAGGGGTACTATGGCTACACCTTC
V gene: TRBV6-1
clone size: few
CDR3 length: 13
D gene: -
J gene: TRBJ1-2

CDR3 protein: CASSLDRRSGQYF
CDR3 DNA: TGTGCTAGCAGCTTAGATCGACGATCTGGCCAGTACTTC
V gene: TRBV7-7
clone size: many
CDR3 length: 13
D gene: -
J gene: TRBJ2-5

CDR3 protein: CSAVPNTNWDTQYF
CDR3 DNA: TGCAGTGCCGTACCTAACACAAATTGGGATACCCAGTACTTC
V gene: TRBV20-1
clone size: once
CDR3 length: 14
D gene: -
J gene: TRBJ2-5

CDR3 protein: CSVEYRTSWSYNEQFF
CDR3 DNA: TGCAGCGTTGAATATCGCACTAGCTGGAGCTACAATGAGCAGTTCTTC
V gene: TRBV29-1
clone size: few
CDR3 length: 16
D gene: -
J gene: TRBJ2-1

CDR3 protein: CASSLGGYNEQFF
CDR3 DNA: TGTGCCAGCAGTTTAGGAGGGTACAATGAGCAGTTCTTC
V gene: TRBV28
clone size: many
CDR3 length: 13
D gene: -
J gene: TRBJ2-1

CDR3 protein: CSASPTNNEQFF
CDR3 DNA: TGCAGTGCTAGTCCCACGAACAATGAGCAGTTCTTC
V gene: TRBV20-1
clone size: once
CDR3 length: 12
D gene: -
J gene: TRBJ2-1

CDR3 protein: CSANDAGELFF
CDR3 DNA: TGCAGTGCCAACGACGCCGGGGAGCTGTTTTTT
V gene: TRBV20-1
clone size: many
CDR3 length: 11
D gene: -
J gene: TRBJ2-2

CDR3 protein: CASSPGQGNYGYTF
CDR3 DNA: TGTGCCAGCAGCCCCGGACAGGGAAACTATGGCTACACCTTC
V gene: TRBV28
clone size: many
CDR3 length: 14
D gene: TRBD1
J gene: TRBJ1-2

CDR3 protein: CASSVADPNSNQPQHF
CDR3 DNA: TGTGCCAGCAGTGTGGCAGATCCTAATAGCAATCAGCCCCAGCATTTT
V gene: TRBV6-1
clone size: many
CDR3 length: 16
D gene: -
J gene: TRBJ1-5

CDR3 protein: CASSLGLAGSHTQYF
CDR3 DNA: TGTGCCAGCAGTTTGGGACTAGCGGGGTCCCATACGCAGTATTTT
V gene: TRBV7-6
clone size: many
CDR3 length: 15
D gene: TRBD2
J gene: TRBJ2-3

CDR3 protein: CSADPTSTYEQYF
CDR3 DNA: TGCAGTGCTGACCCGACGTCTACCTACGAGCAGTACTTC
V gene: TRBV20-1
clone size: -
CDR3 length: 13
D gene: -
J gene: TRBJ2-7

CDR3 protein: CASSFGTGGFYGYTF
CDR3 DNA: TGCGCCAGCAGCTTTGGGACAGGGGGCTTCTATGGCTACACCTTC
V gene: TRBV5-1
clone size: many
CDR3 length: 15
D gene: TRBD1
J gene: TRBJ1-2

CDR3 protein: CASSMRPLAGGYNEQFF
CDR3 DNA: TGTGCCAGTAGTATGCGCCCGTTAGCGGGAGGGTACAATGAGCAGTTCTTC
V gene: TRBV19
clone size: many
CDR3 length: 17
D gene: TRBD2
J gene: TRBJ2-1

CDR3 protein: CASSRDLQETQYF
CDR3 DNA: TGTGCCAGCAGCCGGGACCTCCAAGAGACCCAGTACTTC
V gene: TRBV5-8
clone size: few
CDR3 length: 13
D gene: -
J gene: TRBJ2-5

CDR3 protein: CASSTVKIGEQYF
CDR3 DNA: TGTGCCAGCAGCACCGTGAAGATAGGTGAGCAGTACTTC
V gene: TRBV2
clone size: many
CDR3 length: 13
D gene: -
J gene: TRBJ2-7

CDR3 protein: CASSELGSYEQYF
CDR3 DNA: TGTGCCAGCAGTGAATTGGGATCCTACGAGCAGTACTTC
V gene: TRBV25-1
clone size: many
CDR3 length: 13
D gene: -
J gene: TRBJ2-7

CDR3 protein: CASSTRAPIREQYF
CDR3 DNA: TGTGCCAGCAGTACCCGGGCCCCGATTAGGGAGCAGTACTTC
V gene: TRBV28
clone size: medium-sized
CDR3 length: 14
D gene: -
J gene: TRBJ2-7

CDR3 protein: CASKGLDSYNEQFF
CDR3 DNA: TGTGCCAGCAAAGGGCTAGACTCCTACAATGAGCAGTTCTTC
V gene: TRBV27
clone size: many
CDR3 length: 14
D gene: -
J gene: TRBJ2-1

CDR3 protein: CAISHAWAEENTQYF
CDR3 DNA: TGTGCCATCAGTCATGCCTGGGCAGAAGAGAACACCCAGTACTTC
V gene: TRBV6-2/TRBV6-3
clone size: few
CDR3 length: 15
D gene: -
J gene: TRBJ2-5

CDR3 protein: CARPMADSGGSYEQYF
CDR3 DNA: TGTGCCAGGCCCATGGCAGACAGCGGGGGTTCCTACGAGCAGTACTTC
V gene: TRBV6-7
clone size: many
CDR3 length: 16
D gene: TRBD2
J gene: TRBJ2-7

CDR3 protein: CASSPDRSLYNSPLHF
CDR3 DNA: TGTGCCAGCAGCCCCGACAGGAGCCTGTATAACTCACCCCTCCACTTT
V gene: TRBV5-4
clone size: -
CDR3 length: 16
D gene: -
J gene: TRBJ1-6

CDR3 protein: CASSPKRMHSYEQYF
CDR3 DNA: TGCGCCAGCAGCCCCAAAAGGATGCACTCCTACGAGCAGTACTTC
V gene: TRBV5-1
clone size: -
CDR3 length: 15
D gene: -
J gene: TRBJ2-7

CDR3 protein: CASSFGTQGSSGANVLTF
CDR3 DNA: TGTGCCAGCAGTTTTGGTACACAGGGTAGTTCTGGGGCCAACGTCCTGACTTTC
V gene: TRBV12-3/TRBV12-4
clone size: many
CDR3 length: 18
D gene: -
J gene: TRBJ2-6

CDR3 protein: CASIPRRGWTDTQYF
CDR3 DNA: TGTGCCAGCATCCCTCGGCGCGGGTGGACAGATACGCAGTATTTT
V gene: TRBV6-5
clone size: -
CDR3 length: 15
D gene: -
J gene: TRBJ2-3

CDR3 protein: CASSWCRVQGGWNEQFF
CDR3 DNA: TGTGCCAGCAGTTGGTGCAGGGTGCAAGGTGGTTGGAATGAGCAGTTCTTC
V gene: TRBV28
clone size: few
CDR3 length: 17
D gene: -
J gene: TRBJ2-1

CDR3 protein: CASSRNPNEKLFF
CDR3 DNA: TGTGCCAGCTCGAGAAATCCCAATGAAAAACTGTTTTTT
V gene: TRBV18
clone size: -
CDR3 length: 13
D gene: -
J gene: TRBJ1-4

CDR3 protein: CASSPIVTSGSEQYF
CDR3 DNA: TGTGCCAGCAGCCCGATCGTTACTAGCGGGAGCGAGCAGTACTTC
V gene: TRBV7-2
clone size: -
CDR3 length: 15
D gene: TRBD2
J gene: TRBJ2-7

CDR3 protein: CSAQTTSGRVIATDTQYF
CDR3 DNA: TGCAGTGCTCAAACTACTAGCGGGAGGGTTATAGCGACAGATACGCAGTATTTT
V gene: TRBV20-1
clone size: many
CDR3 length: 18
D gene: TRBD2
J gene: TRBJ2-3

CDR3 protein: CASSITGNTEAFF
CDR3 DNA: TGTGCCAGCAGCATTACAGGGAACACTGAAGCTTTCTTT
V gene: TRBV9
clone size: many
CDR3 length: 13
D gene: -
J gene: TRBJ1-1

CDR3 protein: CASRIAGASTDTQYF
CDR3 DNA: TGTGCCAGCAGGATAGCGGGAGCTAGCACAGATACGCAGTATTTT
V gene: TRBV27
clone size: many
CDR3 length: 15
D gene: TRBD2
J gene: TRBJ2-3

CDR3 protein: CASSRTGETEAFF
CDR3 DNA: TGTGCCAGCAGTCGAACAGGGGAAACTGAAGCTTTCTTT
V gene: TRBV28
clone size: -
CDR3 length: 13
D gene: TRBD1
J gene: TRBJ1-1

CDR3 protein: CASSPAWQLSTDTQYF
CDR3 DNA: TGCGCCAGCAGCCCGGCGTGGCAGCTGAGCACAGATACGCAGTATTTT
V gene: TRBV5-1
clone size: few
CDR3 length: 16
D gene: -
J gene: TRBJ2-3

CDR3 protein: CASTGTGKGYEQYF
CDR3 DNA: TGTGCCAGCACCGGGACAGGGAAGGGTTACGAGCAGTACTTC
V gene: TRBV11-1
clone size: -
CDR3 length: 14
D gene: TRBD1
J gene: TRBJ2-7

CDR3 protein: CASKLGSGRVGINQPQHF
CDR3 DNA: TGTGCCAGCAAACTTGGTAGTGGGCGCGTGGGAATCAATCAGCCCCAGCATTTT
V gene: TRBV12-3/TRBV12-4
clone size: few
CDR3 length: 18
D gene: -
J gene: TRBJ1-5

CDR3 protein: CASIFRVRFPYNEQFF
CDR3 DNA: TGTGCCAGCATTTTTCGGGTGAGGTTCCCCTACAATGAGCAGTTCTTC
V gene: TRBV28
clone size: few
CDR3 length: 16
D gene: -
J gene: TRBJ2-1

CDR3 protein: CSARDPTGDRNQPQHF
CDR3 DNA: TGCAGTGCTAGAGATCCGACAGGGGACCGCAATCAGCCCCAGCATTTT
V gene: TRBV20-1
clone size: -
CDR3 length: 16
D gene: TRBD1
J gene: TRBJ1-5

CDR3 protein: CASSPSGGLGNTIYF
CDR3 DNA: TGTGCCAGCAGTCCTTCCGGGGGGCTGGGAAACACCATATATTTT
V gene: TRBV28
clone size: medium-sized
CDR3 length: 15
D gene: -
J gene: TRBJ1-3

CDR3 protein: CASSISVTSGSREQFF
CDR3 DNA: TGTGCCAGTAGTATTTCGGTGACTAGCGGGAGCCGGGAGCAGTTCTTC
V gene: TRBV19
clone size: many
CDR3 length: 16
D gene: TRBD2
J gene: TRBJ2-1

CDR3 protein: CASSLRAEQFF
CDR3 DNA: TGTGCCAGCAGCTTAAGGGCTGAGCAGTTCTTC
V gene: TRBV7-6
clone size: many
CDR3 length: 11
D gene: -
J gene: TRBJ2-1

CDR3 protein: CATSRAEKLFF
CDR3 DNA: TGTGCCACCAGCAGAGCAGAAAAACTGTTTTTT
V gene: TRBV15
clone size: many
CDR3 length: 11
D gene: -
J gene: TRBJ1-4

CDR3 protein: CSAPRGSNTGELFF
CDR3 DNA: TGCAGTGCACCCCGGGGGTCGAACACCGGGGAGCTGTTTTTT
V gene: TRBV20-1
clone size: many
CDR3 length: 14
D gene: -
J gene: TRBJ2-2

CDR3 protein: CASSIAGASYGYTF
CDR3 DNA: TGTGCCAGTAGTATAGCTGGGGCGAGCTATGGCTACACCTTC
V gene: TRBV19
clone size: few
CDR3 length: 14
D gene: -
J gene: TRBJ1-2

CDR3 protein: CASSQVQGSEQYF
CDR3 DNA: TGTGCCAGCAGCCAAGTTCAGGGCTCCGAGCAGTACTTC
V gene: TRBV3-1
clone size: few
CDR3 length: 13
D gene: -
J gene: TRBJ2-7

CDR3 protein: CASSENPGTGGQPQHF
CDR3 DNA: TGTGCCAGCAGTGAAAACCCCGGGACAGGGGGGCAGCCCCAGCATTTT
V gene: TRBV6-1
clone size: medium-sized
CDR3 length: 16
D gene: TRBD1
J gene: TRBJ1-5

CDR3 protein: CASSVQGWGTEAFF
CDR3 DNA: TGTGCCAGCAGTGTACAGGGTTGGGGCACTGAAGCTTTCTTT
V gene: TRBV5-5
clone size: -
CDR3 length: 14
D gene: -
J gene: TRBJ1-1